This T cell receptor (beta chain) was profiled in a study of T cell repertoires in cytomegalovirus infection. About the study: Carrying CMV and the relevant HLA type showed in public TCR beta signatures. General study results and limits: The study found HLA-C-restricted CMV-specific TCR beta clonotypes dominating the ex vivo response. Frequencies of public TCR beta families were cumulated, and this identified carriers of CMV plus the relevant HLA.

CDR3 size: 15 residues. CDR1 is MNHEY, CDR2 SMNVEV, per germline (reference sequence). V was clipped by 2 bases and J by 0 bases, with 10 bases between them. TCRdb processed the reads anew with MiXCR; each CDR3 protein has one entry. In the table there are roughly 600,000 distinct CDR3 sequences, 20% to 30% of which are singletons. This clonotype was counted between two and nine times. Its antigen is undetermined. The sample comprised CD8+ T cells from PBMCs. The sequence derives from a human donor in good health (CMV status not recorded). Some clones in this sample may be carry-over from other donors' samples. J is TRBJ1-1 and V is TRBV27; the D is unclear. CDR3 region: CASSLVEPLNTEAFF. The DNA of the CDR3 is TGTGCCAGCAGTTTAGTAGAGCCCTTGAACACTGAAGCTTTCTTT.